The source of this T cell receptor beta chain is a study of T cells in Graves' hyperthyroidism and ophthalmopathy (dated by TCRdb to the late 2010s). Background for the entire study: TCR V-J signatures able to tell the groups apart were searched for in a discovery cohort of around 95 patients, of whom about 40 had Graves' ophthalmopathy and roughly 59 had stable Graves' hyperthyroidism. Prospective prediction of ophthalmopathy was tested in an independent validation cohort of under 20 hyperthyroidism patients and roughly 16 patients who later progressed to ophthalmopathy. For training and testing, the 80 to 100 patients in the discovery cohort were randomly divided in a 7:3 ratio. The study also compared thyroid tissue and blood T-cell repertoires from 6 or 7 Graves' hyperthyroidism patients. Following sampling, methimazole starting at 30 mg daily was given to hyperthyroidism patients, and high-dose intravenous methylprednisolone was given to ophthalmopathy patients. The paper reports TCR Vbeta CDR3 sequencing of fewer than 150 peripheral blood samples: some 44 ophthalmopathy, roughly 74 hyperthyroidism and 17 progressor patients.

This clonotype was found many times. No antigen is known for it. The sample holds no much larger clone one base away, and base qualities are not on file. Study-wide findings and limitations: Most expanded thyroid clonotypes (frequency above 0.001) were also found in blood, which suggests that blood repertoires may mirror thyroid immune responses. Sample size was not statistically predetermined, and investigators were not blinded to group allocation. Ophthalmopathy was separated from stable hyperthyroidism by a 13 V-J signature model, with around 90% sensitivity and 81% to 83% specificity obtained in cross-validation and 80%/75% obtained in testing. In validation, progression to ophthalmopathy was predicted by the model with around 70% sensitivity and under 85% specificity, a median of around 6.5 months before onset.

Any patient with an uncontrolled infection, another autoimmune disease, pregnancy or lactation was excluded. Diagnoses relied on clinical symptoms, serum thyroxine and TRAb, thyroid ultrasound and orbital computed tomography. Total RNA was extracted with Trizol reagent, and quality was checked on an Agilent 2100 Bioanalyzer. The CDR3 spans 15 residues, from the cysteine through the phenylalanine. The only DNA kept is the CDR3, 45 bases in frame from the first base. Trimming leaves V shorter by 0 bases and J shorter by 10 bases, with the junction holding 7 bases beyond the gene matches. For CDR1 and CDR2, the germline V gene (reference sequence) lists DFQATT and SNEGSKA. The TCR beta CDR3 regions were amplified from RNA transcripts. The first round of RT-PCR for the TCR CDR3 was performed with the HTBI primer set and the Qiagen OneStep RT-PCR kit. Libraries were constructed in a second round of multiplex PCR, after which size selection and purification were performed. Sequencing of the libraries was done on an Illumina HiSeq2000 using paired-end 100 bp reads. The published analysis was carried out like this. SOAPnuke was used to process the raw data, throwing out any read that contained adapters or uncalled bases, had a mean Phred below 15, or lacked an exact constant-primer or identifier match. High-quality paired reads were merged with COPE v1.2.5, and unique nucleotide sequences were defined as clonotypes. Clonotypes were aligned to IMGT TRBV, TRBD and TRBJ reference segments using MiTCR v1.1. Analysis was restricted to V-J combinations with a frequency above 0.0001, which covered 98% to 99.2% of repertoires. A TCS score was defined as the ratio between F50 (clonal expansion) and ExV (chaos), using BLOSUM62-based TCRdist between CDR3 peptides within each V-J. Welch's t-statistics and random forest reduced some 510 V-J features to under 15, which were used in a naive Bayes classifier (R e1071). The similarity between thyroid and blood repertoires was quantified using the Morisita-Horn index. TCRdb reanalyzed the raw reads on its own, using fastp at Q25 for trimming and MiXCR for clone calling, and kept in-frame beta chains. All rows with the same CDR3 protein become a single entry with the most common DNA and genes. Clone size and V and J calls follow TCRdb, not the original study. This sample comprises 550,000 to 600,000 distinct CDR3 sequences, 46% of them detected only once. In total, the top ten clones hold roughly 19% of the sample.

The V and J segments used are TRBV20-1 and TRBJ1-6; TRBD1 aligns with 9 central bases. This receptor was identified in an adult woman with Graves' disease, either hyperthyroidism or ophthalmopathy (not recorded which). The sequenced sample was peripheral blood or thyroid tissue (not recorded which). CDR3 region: CSARDVGQGSSPLHF. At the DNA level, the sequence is TGCAGTGCTAGAGATGTAGGACAGGGGAGCTCACCCCTCCACTTT.